Included here is one T cell receptor (beta chain) sequence, with context. Its target is not known. PBMCs stemmed from 8.5 to 10 ml fresh peripheral blood. This record comes from a study of T cells in Graves' hyperthyroidism and ophthalmopathy. Study-level results: Most thyroid clonotypes expanded above 0.001 were also detected in blood.

Germline V CDR1 and CDR2: SEHNR, FQNEAQ (reference sequence). Trimming removed 5 bases from V and 15 bases from J, with 8 bases in between. There are 10 residues in the CDR3. RNA transcripts provided the source from which TCR beta CDR3 regions were amplified. First-round RT-PCR targeting the TCR CDR3 was performed with the HTBI primer set. In TCRdb, the multiplex PCR reads were re-called with MiXCR into one record per CDR3 protein. The sample records fewer than 40,000 distinct CDR3 sequences, around half being singletons. This sequence originates from a man in his forties or fifties with Graves' ophthalmopathy. The specimen was blood. This rearrangement joins TRBV7-9 to TRBJ1-6; D is undetermined. The CDR3: CASSQLDLHF. The CDR3 region has the DNA TGTGCCAGCAGCCAATTAGACCTCCACTTT.